This T cell receptor (beta chain) is from a study of T cells in lung cancer brain metastases. The CDR3 length is 14 residues. The germline V gene encodes CDR1 MNHEY and CDR2 SMNVEV (reference sequence). V was clipped by 2 bases and J by 3 bases, with 10 bases between them. Libraries were prepared by immunoSEQ multiplex PCR; TCRdb keeps only in-frame clonotypes and omits some of them. This sample has 1,200 or so clones; approximately 89% occur once, and the top ten carry 3% to 4.5%. This rearrangement joins TRBV27 to TRBJ1-2, with D hard to call. The clonotype comes from a man between 65 and 85 years old with non-small cell lung cancer that had spread to the brain. The sample consisted of tumor tissue from a brain metastasis. The CDR3 nucleotides are TGTGCCAGCAGTTTAGGAGGGATCTACTATGGCTACACCTTC. This codes for CASSLGGIYYGYTF.